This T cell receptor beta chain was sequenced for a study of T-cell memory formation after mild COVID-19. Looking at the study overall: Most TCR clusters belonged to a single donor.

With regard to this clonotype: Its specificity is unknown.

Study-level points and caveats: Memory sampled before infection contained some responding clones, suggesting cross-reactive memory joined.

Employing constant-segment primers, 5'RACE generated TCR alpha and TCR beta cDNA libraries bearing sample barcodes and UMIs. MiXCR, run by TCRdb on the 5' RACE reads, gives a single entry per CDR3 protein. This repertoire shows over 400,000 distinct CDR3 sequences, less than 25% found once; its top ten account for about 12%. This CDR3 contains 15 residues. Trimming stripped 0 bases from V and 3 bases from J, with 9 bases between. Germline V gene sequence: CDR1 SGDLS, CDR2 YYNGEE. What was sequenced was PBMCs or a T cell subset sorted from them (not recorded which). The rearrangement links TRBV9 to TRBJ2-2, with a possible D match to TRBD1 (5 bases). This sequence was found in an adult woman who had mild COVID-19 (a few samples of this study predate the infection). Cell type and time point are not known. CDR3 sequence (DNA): TGTGCCAGCAGCGTAGTTTCCAGGGACACCGGGGAGCTGTTTTTT. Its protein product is CASSVVSRDTGELFF.